The present T cell receptor beta chain was sequenced within a study of CD8+CD57+ T cells in acquired aplastic anemia. All sequencing subjects had displayed CD8+CD57+ cell expansion on flow cytometry. Germline-derived CDR1 and CDR2 are SGDLS and YYNGEE. The V end was cut by 3 bases, the J end by 0 bases, with 13 bases between. This CDR3 has 17 residues. Both TCR beta VDJ combination and CDR3 sequence profiling were carried out. Genomic DNA was the template for this profiling. From the reads, TCRdb called clonotypes with MiXCR, one entry per CDR3 protein. Among over 250,000 distinct CDR3 sequences listed, 56% were seen once. This clonotype occurred a few times.

The TCR originated in a human donor with aplastic anemia. Sequenced input: sorted CD4+, CD8+, or CD8+CD57+ T cells (not recorded which) from PBMCs. The rearrangement links TRBV9 to TRBJ1-6; D is ambiguous. DNA of the CDR3: TGTGCCAGCAGCGGAGGAGGCAGGAGCTCCTATAATTCACCCCTCCACTTT. Translating gives CASSGGGRSSYNSPLHF. The whole variable domain, remainder taken from reference TRBV9 and TRBJ1-6, is DSGVTQTPKHLITATGQRVTLRCSPRSGDLSVYWYQQSLDQGLQFLIQYYNGEERAKGNILERFSAQQFPDLHSELNLSSLELGDSALYFCASSGGGRSSYNSPLHFGNGTRLTVT.